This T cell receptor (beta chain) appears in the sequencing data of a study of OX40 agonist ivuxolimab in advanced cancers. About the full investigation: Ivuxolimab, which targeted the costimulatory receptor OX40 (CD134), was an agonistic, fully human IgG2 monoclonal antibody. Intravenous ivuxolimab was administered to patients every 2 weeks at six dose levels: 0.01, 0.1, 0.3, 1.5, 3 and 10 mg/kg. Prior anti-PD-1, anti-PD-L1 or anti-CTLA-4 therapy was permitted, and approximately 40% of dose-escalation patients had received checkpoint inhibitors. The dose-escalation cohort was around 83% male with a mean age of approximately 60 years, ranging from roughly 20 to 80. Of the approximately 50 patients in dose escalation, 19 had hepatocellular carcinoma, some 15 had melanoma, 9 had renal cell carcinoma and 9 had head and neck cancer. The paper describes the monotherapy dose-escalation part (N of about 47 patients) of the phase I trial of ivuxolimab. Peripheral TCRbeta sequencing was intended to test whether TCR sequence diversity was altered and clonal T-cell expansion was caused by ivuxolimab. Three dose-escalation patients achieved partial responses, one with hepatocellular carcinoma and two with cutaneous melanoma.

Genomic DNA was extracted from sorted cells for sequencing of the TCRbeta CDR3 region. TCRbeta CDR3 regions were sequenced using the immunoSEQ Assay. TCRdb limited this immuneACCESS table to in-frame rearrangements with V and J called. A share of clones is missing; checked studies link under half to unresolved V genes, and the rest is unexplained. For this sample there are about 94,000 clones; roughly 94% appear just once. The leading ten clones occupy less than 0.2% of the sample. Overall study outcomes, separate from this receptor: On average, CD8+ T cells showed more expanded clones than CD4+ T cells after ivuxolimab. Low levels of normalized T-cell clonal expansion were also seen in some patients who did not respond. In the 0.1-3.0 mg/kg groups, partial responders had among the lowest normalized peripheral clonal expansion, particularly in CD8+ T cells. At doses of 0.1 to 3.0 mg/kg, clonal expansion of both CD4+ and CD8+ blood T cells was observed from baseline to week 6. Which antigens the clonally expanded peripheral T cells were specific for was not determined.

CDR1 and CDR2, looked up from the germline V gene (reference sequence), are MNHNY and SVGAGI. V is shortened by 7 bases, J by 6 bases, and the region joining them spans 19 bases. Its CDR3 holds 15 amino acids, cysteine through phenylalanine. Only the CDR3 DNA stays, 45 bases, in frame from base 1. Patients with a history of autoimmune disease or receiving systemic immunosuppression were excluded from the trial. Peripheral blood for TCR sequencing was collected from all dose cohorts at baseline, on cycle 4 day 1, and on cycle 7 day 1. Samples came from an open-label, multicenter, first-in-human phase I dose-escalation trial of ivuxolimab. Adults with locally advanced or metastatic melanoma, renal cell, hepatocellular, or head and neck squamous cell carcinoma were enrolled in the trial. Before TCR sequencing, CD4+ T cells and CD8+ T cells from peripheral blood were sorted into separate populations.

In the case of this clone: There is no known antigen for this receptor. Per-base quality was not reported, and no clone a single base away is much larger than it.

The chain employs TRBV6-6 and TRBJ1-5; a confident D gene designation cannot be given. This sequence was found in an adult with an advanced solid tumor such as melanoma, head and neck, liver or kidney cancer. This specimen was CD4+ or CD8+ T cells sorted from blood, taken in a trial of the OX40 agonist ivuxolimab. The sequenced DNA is TGTGCCAGCATCCAAGGAGAGAGGGCCCGTCAGCCCCAGCATTTT. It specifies CASIQGERARQPQHF.